This T cell receptor beta chain was profiled in a study of T cell repertoires in ileal Crohn's disease. For the study at large: At surgery, under 40% of patients smoked, with median disease duration 7.9 years. Thiopurines (under 12) or anti-TNF agents (roughly 18) were given postoperatively to about half. Surgery for a complication: stricturing in roughly 60%, penetrating in approximately 40%.

Roughly 0.55 micrograms of biopsy DNA per sample underwent TCRB immunosequencing. This table comes from immunoSEQ multiplex PCR, and its TCRdb copy is limited to in-frame clones, with some not included. The repertoire holds some 14,000 clones, roughly 80% seen once, with 4% to 5% in the top ten. This CDR3 region has 15 residues. Germline lookup yields CDR1 SGHVS and CDR2 FQNEAQ. Trimming pared 2 bases from V and 4 bases from J, leaving 14 bases between. The specimen sequenced was ileal tissue. This TCR came from an adult with Crohn's disease. V gene TRBV7-8 combines with J gene TRBJ2-5; possible D gene TRBD1, 6 bases. The CDR3 loop reads CASSLTGQGRETQYF. The CDR3, as DNA: TGTGCCAGCAGCTTAACGGGCCAGGGGAGAGAGACCCAGTACTTC.